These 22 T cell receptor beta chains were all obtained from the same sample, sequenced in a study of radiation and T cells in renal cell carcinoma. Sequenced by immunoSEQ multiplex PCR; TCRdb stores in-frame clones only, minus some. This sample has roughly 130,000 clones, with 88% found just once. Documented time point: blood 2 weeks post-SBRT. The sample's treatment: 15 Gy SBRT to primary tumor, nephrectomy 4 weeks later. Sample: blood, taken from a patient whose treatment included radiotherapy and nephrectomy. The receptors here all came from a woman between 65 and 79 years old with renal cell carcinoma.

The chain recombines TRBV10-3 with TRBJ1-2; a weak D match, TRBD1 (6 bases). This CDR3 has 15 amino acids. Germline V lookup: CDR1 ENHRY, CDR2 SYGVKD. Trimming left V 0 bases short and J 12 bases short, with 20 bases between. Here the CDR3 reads CAISESRLLGAHNTF. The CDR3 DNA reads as TGTGCCATCAGTGAGTCGCGGTTGTTGGGGGCGCATAACACCTTC.

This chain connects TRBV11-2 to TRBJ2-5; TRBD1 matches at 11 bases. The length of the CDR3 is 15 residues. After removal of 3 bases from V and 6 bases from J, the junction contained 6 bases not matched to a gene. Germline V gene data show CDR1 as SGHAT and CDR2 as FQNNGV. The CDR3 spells CASSFSPDRGQTQYF. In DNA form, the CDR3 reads TGTGCCAGCAGCTTCTCCCCGGACAGGGGGCAGACCCAGTACTTC. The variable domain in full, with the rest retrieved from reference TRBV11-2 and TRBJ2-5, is EAGVAQSPRYKIIEKRQSVAFWCNPISGHATLYWYQQILGQGPKLLIQFQNNGVVDDSQLPKDRFSAERLKGVDSTLKIQPAKLEDSAVYLCASSFSPDRGQTQYFGPGTRLLVL.

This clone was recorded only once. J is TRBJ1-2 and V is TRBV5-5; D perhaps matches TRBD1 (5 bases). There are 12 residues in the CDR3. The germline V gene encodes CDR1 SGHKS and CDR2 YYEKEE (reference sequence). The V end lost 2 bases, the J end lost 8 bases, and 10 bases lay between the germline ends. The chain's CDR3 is CASSLGGDGYTF. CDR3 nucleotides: TGTGCCAGCAGCTTAGGTGGGGACGGCTACACCTTC. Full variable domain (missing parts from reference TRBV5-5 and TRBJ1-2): DAGVTQSPTHLIKTRGQQVTLRCSPISGHKSVSWYQQVLGQGPQFIFQYYEKEERGRGNFPDRFSARQFPNYSSELNVNALLLGDSALYLCASSLGGDGYTFGSGTRLTVV.

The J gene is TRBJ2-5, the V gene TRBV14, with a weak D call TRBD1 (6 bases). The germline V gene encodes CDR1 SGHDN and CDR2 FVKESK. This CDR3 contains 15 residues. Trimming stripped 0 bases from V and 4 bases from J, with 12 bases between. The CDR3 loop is CASSQDLGQIETQYF. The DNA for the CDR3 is TGTGCCAGCAGCCAAGATCTAGGACAGATAGAGACCCAGTACTTC.

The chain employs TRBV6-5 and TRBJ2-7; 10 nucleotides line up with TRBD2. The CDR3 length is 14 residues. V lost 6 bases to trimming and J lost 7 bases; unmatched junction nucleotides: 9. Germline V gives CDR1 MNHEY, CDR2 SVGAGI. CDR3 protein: CASRTSGATREQYF. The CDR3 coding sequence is TGTGCCAGCAGAACTAGCGGGGCTACCCGGGAGCAGTACTTC.

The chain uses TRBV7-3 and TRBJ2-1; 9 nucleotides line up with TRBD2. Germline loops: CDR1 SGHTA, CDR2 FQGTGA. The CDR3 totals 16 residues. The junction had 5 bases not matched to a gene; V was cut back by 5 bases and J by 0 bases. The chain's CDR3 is CASSDLAGSSYNEQFF. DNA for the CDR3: TGTGCCAGCAGCGACCTAGCGGGAAGCTCCTACAATGAGCAGTTCTTC.

The CDR3 nucleotides are TGTGCCGCCGGGACTAGCGGAATATACAATGAGCAGTTCTTC. Translated, it gives CAAGTSGIYNEQFF. This sequence joins TRBV19 and TRBJ2-1; 11 bases align to TRBD2. This CDR3 is built from 14 residues. Germline CDR1 and CDR2: LNHDA and SQIVND (reference sequence). After removal of 11 bases from V and 4 bases from J, the junction contained 7 bases not matched to a gene. Variable domain in full (rest from reference TRBV19 and TRBJ2-1): DGGITQSPKYLFRKEGQNVTLSCEQNLNHDAMYWYRQDPGQGLRLIYYSQIVNDFQKGDIAEGYSVSREKKESFPLTVTSAQKNPTAFYLCAAGTSGIYNEQFFGPGTRLTVL.

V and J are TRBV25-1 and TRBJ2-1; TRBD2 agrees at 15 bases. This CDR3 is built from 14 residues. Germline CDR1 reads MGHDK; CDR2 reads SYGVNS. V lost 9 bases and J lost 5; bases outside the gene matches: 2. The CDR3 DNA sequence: TGTGCCAGTCGGACTAGCGGGGGGGACAATGAGCAGTTCTTC. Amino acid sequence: CASRTSGGDNEQFF.

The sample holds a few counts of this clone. Written as DNA, the CDR3 is TGTGCCTGGAGCGGGACTGAAGCTTTCTTT. Translation gives CAWSGTEAFF. V gene TRBV30 combines with J gene TRBJ1-1; D is uncertain. Germline CDR1 and CDR2: GTSNPN and SVGIG (reference sequence). V was cut by 3 bases and J by 5 bases, with 4 bases left in between. The CDR3 sequence is 10 residues long.

In DNA form, the CDR3 reads TGTGCCAGCAGCTCTGACAGGGCGGTATATGGCTACACCTTC. It specifies CASSSDRAVYGYTF. The chain couples TRBV7-8 to TRBJ1-2; 7 bases are a match to TRBD1. CDR1 is SGHVS, CDR2 FQNEAQ, per germline. The V segment lost 4 bases and the J segment 5 bases; nucleotides outside the gene matches: 7. This CDR3 contains 14 residues.

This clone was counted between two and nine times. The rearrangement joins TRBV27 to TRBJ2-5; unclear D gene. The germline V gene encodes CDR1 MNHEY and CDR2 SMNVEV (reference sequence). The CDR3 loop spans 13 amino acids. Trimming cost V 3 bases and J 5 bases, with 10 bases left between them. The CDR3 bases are TGTGCCAGCAGTTTCGATTTTGGGGAGACCCAGTACTTC. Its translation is CASSFDFGETQYF.

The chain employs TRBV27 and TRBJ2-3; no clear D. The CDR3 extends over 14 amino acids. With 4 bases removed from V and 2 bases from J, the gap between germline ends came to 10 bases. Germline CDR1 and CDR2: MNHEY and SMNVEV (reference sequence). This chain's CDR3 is CASSSLATTDTQYF. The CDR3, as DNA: TGTGCCAGCAGTTCCTTGGCCACCACAGATACGCAGTATTTT.

This CDR3 reads CASSVVRAAHQPQHF. CDR3 DNA: TGTGCCAGCAGCGTAGTTAGGGCAGCCCATCAGCCCCAGCATTTT. The chain carries TRBV9 and TRBJ1-5; the D is unclear. Germline V CDR1 and CDR2: SGDLS, YYNGEE. V shed 0 bases and J shed 5 bases, with 12 bases lying between them. CDR3 length: 15 residues.

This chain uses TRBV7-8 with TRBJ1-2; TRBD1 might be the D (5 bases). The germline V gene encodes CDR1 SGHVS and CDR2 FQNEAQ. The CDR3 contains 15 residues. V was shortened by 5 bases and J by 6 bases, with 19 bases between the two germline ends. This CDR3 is CASSQPKIDRNGYTF. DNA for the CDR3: TGTGCCAGCAGCCAACCCAAGATAGACAGAAATGGCTACACCTTC.

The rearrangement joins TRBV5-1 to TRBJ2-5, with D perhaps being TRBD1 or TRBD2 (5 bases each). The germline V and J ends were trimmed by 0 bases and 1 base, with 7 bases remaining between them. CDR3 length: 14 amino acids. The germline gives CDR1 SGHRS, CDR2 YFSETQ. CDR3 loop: CASSLGGFQETQYF. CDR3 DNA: TGCGCCAGCAGCTTGGGGGGGTTCCAAGAGACCCAGTACTTC.

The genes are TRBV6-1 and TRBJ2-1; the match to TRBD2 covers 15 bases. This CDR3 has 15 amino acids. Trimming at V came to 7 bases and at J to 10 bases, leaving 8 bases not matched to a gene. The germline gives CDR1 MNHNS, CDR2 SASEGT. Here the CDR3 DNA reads TGTGCCAGCAAGGGACTAGCGGGGGGCCTCGGAGAGCAGTTCTTC. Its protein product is CASKGLAGGLGEQFF.

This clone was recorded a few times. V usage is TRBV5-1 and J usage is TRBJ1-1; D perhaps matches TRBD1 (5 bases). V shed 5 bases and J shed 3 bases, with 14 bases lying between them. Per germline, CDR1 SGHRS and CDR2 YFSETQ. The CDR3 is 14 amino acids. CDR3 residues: CASRLLGGYTEAFF. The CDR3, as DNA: TGCGCCAGCAGGTTGCTGGGGGGGTACACTGAAGCTTTCTTT.

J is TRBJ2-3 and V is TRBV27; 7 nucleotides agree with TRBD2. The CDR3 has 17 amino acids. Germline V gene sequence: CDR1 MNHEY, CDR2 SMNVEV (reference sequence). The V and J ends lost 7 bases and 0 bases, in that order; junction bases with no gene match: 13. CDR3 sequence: CASTRPGLPPSTDTQYF. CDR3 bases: TGTGCCAGCACCAGACCGGGACTACCTCCTAGCACAGATACGCAGTATTTT.

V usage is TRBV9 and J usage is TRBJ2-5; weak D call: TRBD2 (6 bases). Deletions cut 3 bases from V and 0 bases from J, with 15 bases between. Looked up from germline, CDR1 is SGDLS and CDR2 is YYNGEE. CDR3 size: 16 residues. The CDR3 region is CASSGGAKKYQETQYF. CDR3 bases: TGTGCCAGCAGCGGCGGGGCCAAAAAGTACCAAGAGACCCAGTACTTC.

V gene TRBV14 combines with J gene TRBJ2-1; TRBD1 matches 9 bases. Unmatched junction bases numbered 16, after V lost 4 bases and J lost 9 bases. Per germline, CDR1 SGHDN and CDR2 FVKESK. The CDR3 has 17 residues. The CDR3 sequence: CASSPIGWTGAEVEQFF. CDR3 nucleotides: TGTGCCAGCAGCCCGATTGGGTGGACAGGGGCAGAGGTTGAGCAGTTCTTC.

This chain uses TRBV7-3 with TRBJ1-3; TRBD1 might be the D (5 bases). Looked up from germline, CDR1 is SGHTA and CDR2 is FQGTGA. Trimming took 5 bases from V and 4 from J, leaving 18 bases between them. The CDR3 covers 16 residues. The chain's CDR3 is CASSPWGEARGNTIYF. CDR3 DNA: TGTGCCAGCAGCCCGTGGGGGGAGGCGAGAGGAAACACCATATATTTT.

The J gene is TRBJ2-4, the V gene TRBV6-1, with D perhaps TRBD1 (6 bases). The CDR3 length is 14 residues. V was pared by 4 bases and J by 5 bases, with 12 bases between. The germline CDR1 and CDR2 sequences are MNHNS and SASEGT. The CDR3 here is CASSVQGLQNIQYF. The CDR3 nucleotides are TGTGCCAGCAGTGTACAGGGTCTACAAAACATTCAGTACTTC.